A selection of T cell receptor beta chains follows, all from one sample in a study of T cell repertoires in Merkel cell carcinoma. Produced via immunoSEQ multiplex PCR; TCRdb's table is partial and in-frame only. The table lists approximately 14,000 clones, around 74% of them singletons. The material sequenced was tumor tissue. These receptors came from an adult with Merkel cell carcinoma. Both conserved end residues are part of each CDR3. D genes are given only for firm matches. Only part of the rows carry a size: once, few, many, or a class if the clone is expanded.

size: -
length: 12
J: TRBJ1-1
D: -
V: TRBV12-3/TRBV12-4
DNA: TGTGCCAGCAGGGGACTGGGAGGTGAAGCTTTCTTT
CDR3: CASRGLGGEAFF

size: -
length: 15
J: TRBJ2-7
D: -
V: TRBV11-2
DNA: TGTGCCAGCAGCAAAACGGGACCGAGCTCCTACGAGCAGTACTTC
CDR3: CASSKTGPSSYEQYF

size: -
length: 15
J: TRBJ2-7
D: -
V: TRBV21-1
DNA: TGTGCCAGCACCAAAACCGGCCCCAGCTCCTACGAGCAGTACTTC
CDR3: CASTKTGPSSYEQYF

size: few
length: 17
J: TRBJ1-5
D: -
V: TRBV28
DNA: TGTGCCAGCAGTTTACATGGACAGCGATATAGCAATCAGCCCCAGCATTTT
CDR3: CASSLHGQRYSNQPQHF

size: few
length: 12
J: TRBJ2-2
D: -
V: TRBV15
DNA: TGTGCCACCAGTAAAAACACCGGGGAGCTGTTTTTT
CDR3: CATSKNTGELFF

size: -
length: 16
J: TRBJ2-7
D: TRBD2
V: TRBV19
DNA: TGTGCCAGTAGTATCTTGGCGGGAGGGAAAGCCTACGAGCAGTACTTC
CDR3: CASSILAGGKAYEQYF

size: once
length: 13
J: TRBJ1-4
D: -
V: TRBV6-5
DNA: TGTGCCAGCAGTTACTCTCCTAATGAAAAACTGTTTTTT
CDR3: CASSYSPNEKLFF

size: -
length: 15
J: TRBJ2-7
D: -
V: TRBV6-5
DNA: TGTGCCAGCAGTTACGGGGCAGGGGGAGGGTTCGAGCAGTACTTC
CDR3: CASSYGAGGGFEQYF

size: -
length: 15
J: TRBJ1-4
D: -
V: TRBV19
DNA: TGTGCCAGTAGTATGCAGGCCTCAACTAATGAAAAACTGTTTTTT
CDR3: CASSMQASTNEKLFF

size: once
length: 12
J: TRBJ1-2
D: TRBD1
V: TRBV7-9
DNA: TGTGCCAGCAGCGGGGACAGGGATGGCTACACCTTC
CDR3: CASSGDRDGYTF

size: medium-sized
length: 17
J: TRBJ1-2
D: TRBD1
V: TRBV7-8
DNA: TGTGCCAGCAGCTACCTGATGGCGGGACAGGGGGCAGATGGCTACACCTTC
CDR3: CASSYLMAGQGADGYTF

size: -
length: 13
J: TRBJ2-5
D: -
V: TRBV6-2/TRBV6-3
DNA: TGTGCCAGCAGTGATAGATACCAAGAGACCCAGTACTTC
CDR3: CASSDRYQETQYF

size: -
length: 14
J: TRBJ1-3
D: TRBD1
V: TRBV9
DNA: TGTGCCAGCAGCGATACAGGGGGCCGAAACACCATATATTTT
CDR3: CASSDTGGRNTIYF

size: -
length: 16
J: TRBJ2-5
D: TRBD1
V: TRBV3-1/TRBV3-2
DNA: TGTGCCAGCAGCCAAACCGGGGACAGGTACCAAGAGACCCAGTACTTC
CDR3: CASSQTGDRYQETQYF

size: -
length: 16
J: TRBJ1-1
D: -
V: TRBV6-5
DNA: TGTGCCAGCAGTTACACGACACTATTTATGAACACTGAAGCTTTCTTT
CDR3: CASSYTTLFMNTEAFF

size: -
length: 14
J: TRBJ1-1
D: -
V: TRBV27
DNA: TGTGCCAGCAGTTCGGGGGTAATGAACACTGAAGCTTTCTTT
CDR3: CASSSGVMNTEAFF

size: -
length: 15
J: TRBJ2-2
D: -
V: TRBV28
DNA: TGTGCCAGCAGGGTCCCTTCGTCCGCGCCCGGGGAGCTGTTTTTT
CDR3: CASRVPSSAPGELFF

size: -
length: 14
J: TRBJ1-1
D: -
V: TRBV29-1
DNA: TGCAGCGTGTCCGGGTCTGGGACCGGCACTGAAGCTTTCTTT
CDR3: CSVSGSGTGTEAFF

size: -
length: 13
J: TRBJ2-5
D: -
V: TRBV27
DNA: TGTGCCAGCAGTTCGGGACTTGGGGAGACCCAGTACTTC
CDR3: CASSSGLGETQYF

size: -
length: 12
J: TRBJ2-7
D: -
V: TRBV2
DNA: TGTGCCAGCAGCCCCAGCGGCTACGAGCAGTACTTC
CDR3: CASSPSGYEQYF

size: -
length: 15
J: TRBJ1-1
D: -
V: TRBV7-3
DNA: TGTGCCAGCAGCTTCCAAGCGATACTGAACACTGAAGCTTTCTTT
CDR3: CASSFQAILNTEAFF

size: -
length: 15
J: TRBJ2-2
D: TRBD2
V: TRBV6-5
DNA: TGTGCCAGCAGTTACTATAACGGGGGGGTCAGGGAGCTGTTTTTT
CDR3: CASSYYNGGVRELFF

size: -
length: 14
J: TRBJ2-5
D: -
V: TRBV5-1
DNA: TGCGCCAGCAGCTTACAGACATCAGAAGAGACCCAGTACTTC
CDR3: CASSLQTSEETQYF

size: -
length: 13
J: TRBJ2-5
D: -
V: TRBV9
DNA: TGTGCCAGCAGCGTAGCTGGGGCAGAGACCCAGTACTTC
CDR3: CASSVAGAETQYF

size: once
length: 16
J: TRBJ2-7
D: TRBD2
V: TRBV5-4
DNA: TGTGCCAGCAGCTTGTTTTTGACTAGCGACCCCTACGAGCAGTACTTC
CDR3: CASSLFLTSDPYEQYF

size: -
length: 14
J: TRBJ1-5
D: -
V: TRBV10-3
DNA: TGTGCCATCAATTCTACAGGGTACAATCAGCCCCAGCATTTT
CDR3: CAINSTGYNQPQHF

size: few
length: 15
J: TRBJ2-3
D: -
V: TRBV11-3
DNA: TGTGCCAGCAGCTTAGGGGGCGGAAACACAGATACGCAGTATTTT
CDR3: CASSLGGGNTDTQYF

size: medium-sized
length: 15
J: TRBJ1-3
D: -
V: TRBV28
DNA: TGTGCCAGCAGTTTAGATTTGAGCTCTGGAAACACCATATATTTT
CDR3: CASSLDLSSGNTIYF

size: -
length: 12
J: TRBJ2-1
D: -
V: TRBV28
DNA: TGTGCCAGCAGTTTAGGGCGAAATGAGCAGTTCTTC
CDR3: CASSLGRNEQFF

size: -
length: 15
J: TRBJ1-4
D: TRBD1
V: TRBV27
DNA: TGTGCCAGCAGTTTAGCGACAGGGCCGAGATGGAAACTGTTTTTT
CDR3: CASSLATGPRWKLFF

size: -
length: 15
J: TRBJ1-1
D: -
V: TRBV11-3
DNA: TGTGCCAGCAGCTTCAGCCCAGACATGAACACTGAAGCTTTCTTT
CDR3: CASSFSPDMNTEAFF